This T cell receptor (beta chain) was sequenced for a study of CD8 T cells in Susac syndrome. Study-level information: Each patient with Susac syndrome, at the time of blood draw, was therapy-naive, on corticosteroids, or on intravenous immunoglobulin alone.

Random hexamers served to reverse transcribe roughly 0.5 to 1 ug RNA. It was immunoSEQ multiplex PCR that amplified TCR beta CDR3 across 54 Vbeta and 13 Jbeta. TCRdb re-called the immunoSEQ multiplex PCR reads with MiXCR, one entry per CDR3 protein. The sample gives approximately 180,000 distinct CDR3 sequences, around 90% of which show up once; 0.085% to 0.1% is in the top ten. V was pared by 8 bases and J by 9 bases, with 9 bases of the junction left unmatched. The CDR3 is 15 residues long. Germline CDR1 is MNHEY and CDR2 is SVGAGI. V gene TRBV6-5 combines with J gene TRBJ2-1, with TRBD2 identical over 14 bases. Source material: CD4+ T cells from PBMCs. This sequence originates from a human donor with Susac syndrome. In DNA, the CDR3 is TGTGCCAGCGGCGGGACTAGCGGGAGCGGGGGTGAGCAGTTCTTC. It specifies CASGGTSGSGGEQFF.